This T cell receptor (beta chain) was sequenced in a study of blood T cell repertoires in COVID-19. Across the study: From the United States, Italy and Spain came samples of acute and convalescent COVID-19. Sources were T cells, B-cell-depleted T cells, or PBMCs; the material itself was cDNA or gDNA.

The CDR3 is made up of 14 amino acids. Germline values: CDR1 LNHDA, CDR2 SQIVND (reference sequence). V shed 3 bases and J shed 9 bases, with 12 bases lying between them. Per the original data handling: Amplifying reference gene primers gave estimates of nucleated cell counts. TCRdb keeps only in-frame clones here, not all; method: immunoSEQ multiplex PCR. V, J and clone size are those of that table, while D and trimming were read from the DNA. In the table there are about 60,000 clones, 87% of which are singletons. The rearrangement uses TRBV19 and TRBJ1-6; D remains unclear. The source material was peripheral blood. The sequence was obtained from a human donor with acute or convalescent COVID-19. The donor label of this sample is uncertain. The CDR3 spells CASSIWGVPSPLHF. The CDR3 nucleotides read TGTGCCAGTAGTATTTGGGGAGTTCCTTCACCCCTCCACTTT.